A single sample gave rise to the 18 T cell receptor beta chains below, sequenced in a study of CD8+ T cells in alopecia areata. Extracted RNA was reverse transcribed, and the resulting cDNA served as sequencing template. Using immunoSEQ multiplex PCR, the repertoire was profiled, and TCRdb retains in-frame clones only, with some absent. Observed in the sample are roughly 110,000 clones, none of them singletons. Sequencing input: lesional skin. These receptors came from a C3H/HeJ mouse with alopecia areata. The mouse line has the MHC haplotype H2-k.

With regard to this clone: The genes are named according to mouse. The missing CDR3 end, 4 residues past where the read stops, is filled in from the germline J gene. This chain connects TRBV13-2 to TRBJ2-4; D is unresolved. V was trimmed by 2 bases and J by 2 bases, leaving 6 bases between them. The CDR3 sequence is 13 residues long. Germline V CDR1 and CDR2: NNHNN, SYGAGS (reference sequence). Incomplete CDR3 DNA: TGTGCCAGCGGTGAGGGTCTTCAAAAC. Its translation: CASGEGLQN. The full CDR3 reads CASGEGLQNTLYF.

In its sample, this clone was seen a few times. Gene names refer to mouse genes. Read sequence stops 4 residues before the CDR3 end, and the germline J gene provides the missing end. The chain couples TRBV1 to TRBJ2-7; 8 bases fit TRBD2. The CDR3 spans 15 residues. Per the germline V gene, CDR1 is NSQYPW and CDR2 is LRSPGD (reference sequence). V lost 6 bases, J lost 2 bases, and 9 bases stayed unmatched. The CDR3: CTCSTFWGVAYEQYF. The CDR3 DNA, read in part, is TGCACCTGCAGCACCTTCTGGGGGGTGGCCTAT.

As concerns this clone: The gene symbols are mouse symbols. The read stops 4 residues short of the end of the CDR3; the missing end is completed from the germline J gene. The rearrangement joins TRBV13-3 to TRBJ2-4; 11 bases agree with TRBD2. The CDR3 is 14 amino acids. Germline V gene data show CDR1 as NNHDY and CDR2 as SYVADS. CDR3 DNA (partial): TGTGCCAGCAGAGGACTGGGGGGTGGAAAC. Its protein is CASRGLGGGN. The CDR3 in full is CASRGLGGGNTLYF. The full variable domain, its missing parts supplied by reference TRBV13-3 and TRBJ2-4, is EAAVTQSPRSKVAVTGGKVTLSCHQTNNHDYMYWYRQDTGHGLRLIHYSYVADSTEKGDIPDGYKASRPSQENFSLILELASLSQTAVYFCASRGLGGGNTLYFGAGTRLSVL.

This clone turned up a few times. At residue 15, the TCRdb protein and translated DNA are inconsistent; the protein given comes from the DNA. Gene names denote mouse genes. The read terminates 3 residues ahead of where the CDR3 ends, so the germline J gene completes it. The gene calls are TRBV1 and TRBJ1-6, with D possibly being TRBD1 (6 bases). TRBJ1-6 has ORF status, its function being uncertain. V was cut by 0 bases and J by 0 bases, with 12 bases left in between. The germline V gene has CDR1 NSQYPW and CDR2 LRSPGD (reference sequence). This CDR3 contains 18 residues. The CDR3 is CTCSADRGEYSYNSPLYF. The sequenced CDR3 bases are TGCACCTGCAGTGCAGACAGGGGAGAATATTCCTATAATTCGCCC.

Points on this clone: At residue 10, TCRdb's protein disagrees with the DNA translation; the protein shown here derives from the DNA. Any gene name here is a mouse gene name. The CDR3 extends 3 residues past the end of the read, so its final part is completed from the germline J gene. The chain employs TRBV19 and TRBJ1-6; weak D call: TRBD1 (5 bases). TRBJ1-6 is flagged as an ORF with uncertain function. V lost 3 bases and J lost 7, with 8 bases in between. CDR1 and CDR2 from the germline V gene are FNHDT and SITEND (reference sequence). The CDR3 covers 13 residues. CDR3 DNA (partial): TGTGCCAGCAGTACCCGACAGAATTCGCCC. It is translated as CASSTRQNSP. The whole CDR3 protein is CASSTRQNSPLYF.

This clone came up a few times. Each gene name is a mouse one. The read terminates 4 residues ahead of where the CDR3 ends, so the germline J gene completes it. The chain joins TRBV13-3 to TRBJ2-2, with TRBD1 as a possible D gene (7 bases). Looked up from germline, CDR1 is NNHDY and CDR2 is SYVADS. There are 13 residues in the CDR3. Trimming stripped 9 bases from V and 4 bases from J, with 13 bases between. This CDR3 reads CATIQGGTGQLYF. The sequenced CDR3 bases are TGTGCCACCATCCAGGGGGGCACCGGG.

This clone showed up many times. Gene names and germline match the mouse. CDR3 bases read: TGTGCCAGCAGTTACAGGGGGCAAGATGCT. It translates to CASSYRGQDA. The complete CDR3 reads CASSYRGQDAEQFF. The V and J genes are TRBV13-3 and TRBJ2-1; 9 nucleotides line up with TRBD1. The DNA ends 4 residues before the CDR3 does, and the rest of the CDR3 is filled in from the germline J gene. The germline CDR1 and CDR2 sequences are NNHDY and SYVADS. With 4 bases clipped from V and 5 bases from J, the junction kept 4 bases outside the gene matches. The CDR3 is made up of 14 amino acids.

A word on this clone: Mouse germline and gene names are used. The read ends 4 residues shy of where the CDR3 ends; the end is completed using the germline J gene. The rearrangement uses TRBV13-2 and TRBJ1-2, with 11 bases that match TRBD1. The CDR3 totals 16 residues. V was clipped by 2 bases and J by 3 bases; unmatched bases: 6. Germline CDR1 is NNHNN and CDR2 is SYGAGS (reference sequence). The CDR3 DNA, read in part, is TGTGCCAGCGGTGACACCGGGACAGGGGGGCACTCC. This encodes CASGDTGTGGHS. The full CDR3 reads CASGDTGTGGHSDYTF.

This clone occurred a few times. Here the gene names and germline are mouse. The read gets to within 4 residues of the CDR3 end, and the germline J gene fills in the rest. The chain has TRBV1 and TRBJ1-4; D is perhaps TRBD1 (5 bases). The germline CDR1 and CDR2 sequences are NSQYPW and LRSPGD (reference sequence). Trimming removed 1 base from V and 4 bases from J, with 10 bases in between. The CDR3 extends over 15 amino acids. CDR3 amino acids: CTCSAAGHNNERLFF. The sequenced part of the CDR3 DNA is TGCACCTGCAGTGCAGCCGGACATAACAACGAA.

Of note for this clone: Gene and germline names: mouse. Read sequence stops 4 residues before the CDR3 end, and the germline J gene provides the missing end. This chain connects TRBV13-3 to TRBJ2-5; 10 bases align to TRBD2. The CDR3 has 16 residues. Germline CDR1 is NNHDY and CDR2 is SYVADS. Losses at the gene ends were 2 bases for V and 2 bases for J; bases not matched to a gene: 5. The DNA read from the CDR3 is TGTGCCAGCAGTGACTGGGGGGGCGCGATCCAAGAC. Its protein is CASSDWGGAIQD. In full, the CDR3 is CASSDWGGAIQDTQYF.

A remark on this clone: Germline and genes here are mouse. The read falls 4 residues short of the CDR3 end, and the missing part is taken from the germline J gene. This chain joins TRBV19 and TRBJ1-4, with 7 positions matching TRBD1. Germline V gene data show CDR1 as FNHDT and CDR2 as SITEND (reference sequence). CDR3 size: 15 residues. Trimming took 0 bases from V and 3 from J; bases not matched to a gene: 2. The CDR3 sequence: CASSIDRGANERLFF. Incomplete CDR3 DNA: TGTGCCAGCAGTATAGACAGGGGCGCCAACGAA.

The sample holds a few counts of this clone. Mouse gene names apply. The read stops 4 residues short of the end of the CDR3; the missing end is completed from the germline J gene. The genes are TRBV19 and TRBJ2-7; D uncertain. Trimming took 4 bases from V and 0 from J, leaving 11 bases between them. CDR1 is FNHDT and CDR2 is SITEND in the germline V gene (reference sequence). The CDR3 loop spans 14 amino acids. The CDR3 region is CASSVRHLSYEQYF. Partial CDR3 DNA: TGTGCCAGCAGTGTCAGACATCTCTCCTAT.

Worth noting for this clone: All gene names here are mouse names. The read comes to an end 4 residues before the CDR3 does, leaving the germline J gene to fill in the end. The chain uses TRBV19 and TRBJ2-3; 11 nucleotides align to TRBD2. Germline CDR1 and CDR2: FNHDT and SITEND (reference sequence). The CDR3 runs 16 residues. J was trimmed by 0 bases and V by 4 bases; bases with no gene match: 4. The CDR3 reads CASSSDWGGSAETLYF. The CDR3 DNA, read in part, is TGTGCCAGCAGTTCCGACTGGGGGGGAAGTGCAGAA.

There are a few counts of this clone. The gene symbols are mouse symbols. The CDR3 extends 4 residues past the end of the read, so its final part is completed from the germline J gene. The chain recombines TRBV13-2 with TRBJ2-1; D is possibly TRBD2 (6 bases). Germline CDR1 and CDR2: NNHNN and SYGAGS (reference sequence). The CDR3 spans 15 residues. The CDR3 spells CASGDPGTSSAEQFF. Partial CDR3 DNA: TGTGCCAGCGGTGATCCCGGGACTTCCTCAGCT.

A word on this clone: Gene names refer to mouse genes. The read gets to within 4 residues of the CDR3 end, and the germline J gene fills in the rest. The chain couples TRBV31 to TRBJ1-4, with 9 bases aligning to TRBD1. From germline, CDR1 is GKSSPN and CDR2 SITVG. Trimming removed 4 bases from V and 6 bases from J; junction bases left unmatched: 6. The CDR3 contains 14 residues. The CDR3 DNA, read in part, is TGTGCCTGGACTCCTTGGACAGGGGACGAA. Translating gives CAWTPWTGDE. The full CDR3 reads CAWTPWTGDERLFF.

For this clone: Here the gene names and germline are mouse. Read sequence stops 4 residues before the CDR3 end, and the germline J gene provides the missing end. This chain joins TRBV13-1 and TRBJ2-3, with TRBD1 as a possible D gene (6 bases). The CDR3 is made up of 17 amino acids. CDR1 is NSHNY and CDR2 is SYGAGN in the germline V gene. V lost 0 bases to trimming and J lost 0 bases, with 14 bases between them. CDR3 bases read: TGTGCCAGCAGTGATGCCCCCTCGACAGGTAGTGCAGAA. Translation: CASSDAPSTGSAE. The full CDR3 reads CASSDAPSTGSAETLYF.

This clone appeared a few times. At residue 11, TCRdb's protein disagrees with the DNA translation; the protein shown here derives from the DNA. Gene names and germline match the mouse. The read ends 3 residues before the CDR3 terminus; that terminus is restored from the germline J gene. The V gene is TRBV19, the J gene TRBJ1-3; 7 positions agree with TRBD1. Germline loops: CDR1 FNHDT, CDR2 SITEND (reference sequence). The length of the CDR3 is 14 residues. This CDR3 reads CASSVTGDGNALYF. CDR3 DNA, as far as it was read: TGTGCCAGCAGTGTTACAGGGGATGGAAATGCG.

The table lists this clone with a few counts. Gene labels here are mouse ones. The covered CDR3 bases are TGCACCTGCAGTGCAGATTTCTGGGGTAACCAAGAC. Its protein is CTCSADFWGNQD. The full CDR3 protein is CTCSADFWGNQDTQYF. The V and J genes are TRBV1 and TRBJ2-5; possibly TRBD2 for D (6 bases). The read terminates 4 residues before the CDR3 end, so the remaining end is supplied by the germline J gene. Germline CDR1 and CDR2: NSQYPW and LRSPGD (reference sequence). This CDR3 has 16 residues. Trimming took off 0 bases at V and 0 bases at J, with 10 bases between the two ends.